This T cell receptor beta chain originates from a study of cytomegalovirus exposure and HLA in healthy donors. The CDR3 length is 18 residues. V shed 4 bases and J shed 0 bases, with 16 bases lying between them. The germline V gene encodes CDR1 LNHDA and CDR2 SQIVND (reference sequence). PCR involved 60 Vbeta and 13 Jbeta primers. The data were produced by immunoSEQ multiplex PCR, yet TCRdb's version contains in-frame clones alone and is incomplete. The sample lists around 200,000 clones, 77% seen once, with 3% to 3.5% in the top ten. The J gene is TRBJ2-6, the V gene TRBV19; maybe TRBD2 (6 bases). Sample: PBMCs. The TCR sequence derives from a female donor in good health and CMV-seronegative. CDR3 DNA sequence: TGTGCCAGTAGTACCCGGGACTTTTCAAGCTCTGGGGCCAACGTCCTGACTTTC. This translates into CASSTRDFSSSGANVLTF.